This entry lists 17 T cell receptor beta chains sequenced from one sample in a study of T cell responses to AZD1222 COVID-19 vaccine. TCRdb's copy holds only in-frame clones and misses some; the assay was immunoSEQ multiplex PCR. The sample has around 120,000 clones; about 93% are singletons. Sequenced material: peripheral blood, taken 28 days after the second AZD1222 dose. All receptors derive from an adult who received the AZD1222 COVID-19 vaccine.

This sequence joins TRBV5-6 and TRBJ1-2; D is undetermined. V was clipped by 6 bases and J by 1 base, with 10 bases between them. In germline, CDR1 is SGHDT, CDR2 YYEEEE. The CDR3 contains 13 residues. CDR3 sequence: CASTAGLNYGYTF. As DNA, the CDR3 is TGTGCCAGCACGGCTGGCCTTAACTATGGCTACACCTTC. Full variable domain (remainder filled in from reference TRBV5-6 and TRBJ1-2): DAGVTQSPTHLIKTRGQQVTLRCSPKSGHDTVSWYQQALGQGPQFIFQYYEEEERQRGNFPDRFSGHQFPNYSSELNVNALLLGDSALYLCASTAGLNYGYTFGSGTRLTVV.

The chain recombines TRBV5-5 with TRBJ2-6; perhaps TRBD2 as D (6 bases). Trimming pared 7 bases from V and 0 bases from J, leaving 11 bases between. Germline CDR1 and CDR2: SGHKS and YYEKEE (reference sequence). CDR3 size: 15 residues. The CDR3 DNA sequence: TGTGCCAGCGGGGGGTTCGGCTCTGGGGCCAACGTCCTGACTTTC. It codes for CASGGFGSGANVLTF.

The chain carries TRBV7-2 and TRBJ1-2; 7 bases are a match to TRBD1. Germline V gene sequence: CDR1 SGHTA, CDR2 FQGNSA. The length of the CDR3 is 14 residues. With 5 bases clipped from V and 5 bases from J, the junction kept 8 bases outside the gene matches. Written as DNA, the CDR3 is TGTGCCAGCAGCGCGACAGGGACGACGTATGGCTACACCTTC. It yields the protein CASSATGTTYGYTF.

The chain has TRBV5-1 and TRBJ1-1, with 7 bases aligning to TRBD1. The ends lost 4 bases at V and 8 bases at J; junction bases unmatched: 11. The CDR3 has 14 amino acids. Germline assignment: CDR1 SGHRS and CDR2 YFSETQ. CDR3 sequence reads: CASSTGTVGLEAFF. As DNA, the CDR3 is TGCGCCAGCAGCACGGGGACAGTCGGCCTCGAAGCTTTCTTT.

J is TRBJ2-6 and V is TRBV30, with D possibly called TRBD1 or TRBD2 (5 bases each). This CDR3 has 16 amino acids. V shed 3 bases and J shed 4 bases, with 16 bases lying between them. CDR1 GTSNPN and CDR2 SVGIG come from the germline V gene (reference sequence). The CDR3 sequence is CAWRATGTSGANVLTF. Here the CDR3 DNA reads TGTGCCTGGAGGGCAACTGGGACCTCCGGGGCCAACGTCCTGACTTTC.

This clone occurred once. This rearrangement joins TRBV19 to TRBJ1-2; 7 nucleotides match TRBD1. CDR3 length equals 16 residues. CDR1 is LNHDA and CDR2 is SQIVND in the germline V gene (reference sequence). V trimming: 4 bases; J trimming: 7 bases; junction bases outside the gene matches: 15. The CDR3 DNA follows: TGTGCCAGTAGTAGTGCTCCTATTGACAGGGTTGGTGGCTACACCTTC. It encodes CASSSAPIDRVGGYTF.

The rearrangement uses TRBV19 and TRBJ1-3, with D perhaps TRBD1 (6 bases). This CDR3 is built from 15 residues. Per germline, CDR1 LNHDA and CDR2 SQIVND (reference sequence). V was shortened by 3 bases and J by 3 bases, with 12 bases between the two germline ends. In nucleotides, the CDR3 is TGTGCCAGTAGTATCGGGGGCGTCTTTGGAAACACCATATATTTT. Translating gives CASSIGGVFGNTIYF.

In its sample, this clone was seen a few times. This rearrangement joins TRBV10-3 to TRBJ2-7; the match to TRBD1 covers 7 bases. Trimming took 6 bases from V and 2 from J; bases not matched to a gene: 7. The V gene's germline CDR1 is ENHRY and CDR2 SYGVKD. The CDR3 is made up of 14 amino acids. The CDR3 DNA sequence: TGTGCCATCAGCCTGACAGGGTCGCCCTACGAGCAGTACTTC. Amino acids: CAISLTGSPYEQYF.

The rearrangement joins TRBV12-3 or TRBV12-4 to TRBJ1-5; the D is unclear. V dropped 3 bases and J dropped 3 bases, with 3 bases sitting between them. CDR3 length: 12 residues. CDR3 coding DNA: TGTGCCAGCAGTTTGATCAATCAGCCCCAGCATTTT. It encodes CASSLINQPQHF.

CDR3 DNA: TGCGCCAGCAGTGCCGGGAGCGGGGAGCTGTTTTTT. It specifies CASSAGSGELFF. The chain combines TRBV10-2 with TRBJ2-2; the D gene is possibly TRBD2 (6 bases). This CDR3 comprises 12 residues. The V gene's germline CDR1 is WSHSY and CDR2 SAAADI. Trimming stripped 4 bases from V and 7 bases from J, with 7 bases between.

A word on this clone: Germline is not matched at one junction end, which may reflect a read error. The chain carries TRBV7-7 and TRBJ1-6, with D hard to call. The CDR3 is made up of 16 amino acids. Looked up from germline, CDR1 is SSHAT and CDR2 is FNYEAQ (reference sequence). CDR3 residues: CASSSRIHRSNSPLHF. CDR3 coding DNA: TGTGCTAGCAGCTCCAGAATTCACCGCTCGAATTCACCCCTCCACTTT.

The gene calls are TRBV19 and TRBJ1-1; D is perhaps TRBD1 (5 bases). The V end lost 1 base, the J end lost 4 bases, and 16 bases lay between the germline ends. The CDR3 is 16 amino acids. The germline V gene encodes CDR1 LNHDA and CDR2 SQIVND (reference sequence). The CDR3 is CASSIGTSVGFTEAFF. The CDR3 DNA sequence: TGTGCCAGTAGTATAGGGACATCAGTAGGCTTCACTGAAGCTTTCTTT.

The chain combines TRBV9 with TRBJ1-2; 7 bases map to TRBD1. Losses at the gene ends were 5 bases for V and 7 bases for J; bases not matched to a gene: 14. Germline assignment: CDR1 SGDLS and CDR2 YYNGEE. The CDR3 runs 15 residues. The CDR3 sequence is CASSPAIQGGLGYTF. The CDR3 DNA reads TGTGCCAGCAGTCCCGCCATTCAGGGGGGGCTTGGCTACACCTTC.

CDR3: CASSPSLAGVVYEQYF. The DNA of the CDR3 is TGCGCCAGCAGCCCCTCACTAGCGGGAGTCGTCTACGAGCAGTACTTC. The chain couples TRBV5-1 to TRBJ2-7, with 11 positions matching TRBD2. Germline V gene data show CDR1 as SGHRS and CDR2 as YFSETQ. The CDR3 sequence is 16 residues long. Trimming took 4 bases from V and 3 from J; bases not matched to a gene: 9.

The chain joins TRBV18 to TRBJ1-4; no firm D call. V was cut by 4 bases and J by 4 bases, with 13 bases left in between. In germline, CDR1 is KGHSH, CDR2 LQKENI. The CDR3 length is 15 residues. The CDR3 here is CASSQGWQDNEKLFF. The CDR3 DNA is TGTGCCAGCTCACAGGGCTGGCAGGATAATGAAAAACTGTTTTTT.

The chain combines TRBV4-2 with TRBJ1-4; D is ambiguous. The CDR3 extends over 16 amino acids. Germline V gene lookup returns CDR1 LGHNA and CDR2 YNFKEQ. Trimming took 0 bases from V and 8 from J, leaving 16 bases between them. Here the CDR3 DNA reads TGTGCCAGCAGCCAAGATTGGGCCAGGAATAGGGAAAAACTGTTTTTT. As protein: CASSQDWARNREKLFF.

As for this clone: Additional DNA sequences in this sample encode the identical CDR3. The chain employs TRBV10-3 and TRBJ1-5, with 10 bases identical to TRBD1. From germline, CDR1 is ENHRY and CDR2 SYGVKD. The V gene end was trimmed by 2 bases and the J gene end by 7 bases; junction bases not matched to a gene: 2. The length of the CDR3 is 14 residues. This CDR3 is CAISEGQGGQPQHF. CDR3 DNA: TGTGCCATCAGTGAGGGACAGGGGGGACAGCCCCAGCATTTT.